This T cell receptor beta chain was sequenced during a study of T cells in Graves' hyperthyroidism and ophthalmopathy. This clonotype was seen ten or more times. The source material, RNA transcripts, was used to amplify TCR beta CDR3 regions. When the TCR CDR3 underwent first-round RT-PCR, the HTBI primer set was used. TCRdb analysed the multiplex PCR reads with MiXCR anew, one entry per CDR3 protein. Among a few hundred thousand distinct CDR3 sequences, approximately 15% were seen once, and the ten largest hold 14%. Graves' hyperthyroidism showing no ophthalmopathy progression within 18 months was considered stable. The germline CDR1 and CDR2 sequences are SGHNT and YENEEA. Trimming removed 5 bases from V and 8 bases from J, with 7 bases in between. The CDR3 runs to 11 residues.

The chain employs TRBV11-3 and TRBJ2-1; no clear D gene. The sequenced sample consisted of blood. The sequence derives from a young woman with Graves' hyperthyroidism. CDR3 in DNA: TGTGCCAGCAGCAACGATTATGAGCAGTTCTTC. Its translation: CASSNDYEQFF.